What follows are 17 T cell receptor beta chains derived from one specimen sequenced in a study of beta chain features in type 1 diabetes. The isolated RNA, all of it, was reverse transcribed, so expressed TCRB transcripts were what got sequenced. Only in-frame clones appear in the TCRdb table, and some are missing; sequencing was by immunoSEQ multiplex PCR. The sample lists about 150,000 clones; 11% were seen once. The sequenced sample consisted of central memory CD4+ T cells from blood. All receptors come from a young man in good health.

The chain carries TRBV2 and TRBJ2-7, with D maybe TRBD2 (5 bases). The CDR3 spans 13 residues. CDR1 SNHLY and CDR2 FYNNEI come from the germline V gene. Deletions cut 6 bases from V and 1 base from J, with 10 bases between. CDR3 in DNA: TGTGCCAGCAGCGTACTAGATTCCTACGAGCAGTACTTC. It yields the protein CASSVLDSYEQYF. The whole variable domain, remainder taken from reference TRBV2 and TRBJ2-7, is EPEVTQTPSHQVTQMGQEVILRCVPISNHLYFYWYRQILGQKVEFLVSFYNNEISEKSEIFDDQFSVERPDGSNFTLKIRSTKLEDSAMYFCASSVLDSYEQYFGPGTRLTVT.

The chain uses TRBV9 and TRBJ1-2; 9 bases are shared with TRBD1. Trimming removed 0 bases from V and 0 bases from J; junction bases left unmatched: 9. Germline V gene data show CDR1 as SGDLS and CDR2 as YYNGEE. The CDR3 length is 18 residues. The CDR3 DNA follows: TGTGCCAGCAGCGTAGGTACCGGGACAGGGAGGACTAACTATGGCTACACCTTC. Amino acids: CASSVGTGTGRTNYGYTF.

This clone came up many times. The J gene is TRBJ2-3, the V gene TRBV7-3; the match to TRBD1 covers 10 bases. CDR3 length equals 16 residues. V was clipped by 6 bases and J by 5 bases; unmatched bases: 11. Germline V gene sequence: CDR1 SGHTA, CDR2 FQGTGA. Written as DNA, the CDR3 is TGTGCCAGCAGTCCCCAAGGGACAGGGGCTGGAGATACGCAGTATTTT. Its translation: CASSPQGTGAGDTQYF. Complete variable domain (other parts from reference TRBV7-3 and TRBJ2-3): GAGVSQTPSNKVTEKGKYVELRCDPISGHTALYWYRQSLGQGPEFLIYFQGTGAADDSGLPNDRFFAVRPEGSVSTLKIQRTERGDSAVYLCASSPQGTGAGDTQYFGPGTRLTVL.

This chain links TRBV4-2 with TRBJ2-6; unclear D gene. The germline V gene encodes CDR1 LGHNA and CDR2 YNFKEQ. Deletions cut 0 bases from V and 1 base from J, with 19 bases between. This CDR3 spans 20 amino acids. As DNA, the CDR3 is TGTGCCAGCAGCCAAGATTCAATCGTAGGGCGAGCTTCTGGGGCCAACGTCCTGACTTTC. Its protein product is CASSQDSIVGRASGANVLTF.

This clone was recorded a few times. The CDR3 reads CASSSGISGYNEQFF. CDR3 nucleotides: TGTGCCAGCTCTTCGGGCATTTCCGGTTACAATGAGCAGTTCTTC. The chain employs TRBV18 and TRBJ2-1; D is uncertain. The V gene's germline CDR1 is KGHSH and CDR2 LQKENI. The CDR3 sequence is 15 residues long. Trimming took 6 bases from V and 4 from J, leaving 16 bases between them.

V gene TRBV27 combines with J gene TRBJ1-5; 7 bases match TRBD1. Germline V gives CDR1 MNHEY, CDR2 SMNVEV (reference sequence). V gave up 6 bases and J gave up 2 bases; unmatched junction bases: 16. This CDR3 comprises 18 residues. The CDR3 DNA reads TGTGCCAGCAGCCACCTTCGACAGGGAGGTAACGGCAATCAGCCCCAGCATTTT. It encodes CASSHLRQGGNGNQPQHF.

In its sample, this clone was seen many times. This rearrangement joins TRBV4-2 to TRBJ1-1, with TRBD1 matching over 7 bases. V trimming: 0 bases; J trimming: 10 bases; junction bases outside the gene matches: 11. There are 15 residues in the CDR3. The V gene's germline CDR1 is LGHNA and CDR2 YNFKEQ. As DNA, the CDR3 is TGTGCCAGCAGCCAAGATGACAGGGCCGAACGGGGAGCTTTCTTT. Encoded protein: CASSQDDRAERGAFF.

This clone was seen more than once but under ten times. The chain employs TRBV29-1 and TRBJ2-1, with 8 bases that match TRBD1. CDR1 SQVTM and CDR2 ANQGSEA come from the germline V gene. The CDR3 runs 11 residues. Losses at the gene ends were 6 bases for V and 8 bases for J; bases not matched to a gene: 3. In DNA, the CDR3 is TGCAGCGTGGGGACAGGTTATGAGCAGTTCTTC. It codes for CSVGTGYEQFF.

This clone has just a few counts. The V and J genes are TRBV19 and TRBJ2-2, with 13 bases matching TRBD2. CDR3 length: 16 residues. Germline assignment: CDR1 LNHDA and CDR2 SQIVND (reference sequence). With V trimmed by 11 bases and J by 1 base, 7 bases remained unmatched. CDR3 residues: CAGTSGRALNTGELFF. The CDR3 coding sequence is TGTGCCGGAACTAGCGGGAGGGCTCTGAACACCGGGGAGCTGTTTTTT.

The sample holds a few counts of this clone. This chain uses TRBV5-6 with TRBJ2-2; D call uncertain. Germline CDR1 reads SGHDT; CDR2 reads YYEEEE. V lost 4 bases and J lost 7, with 11 bases in between. The CDR3 is 13 residues long. CDR3 residues: CASSLQVGGELFF. The CDR3, as DNA: TGTGCCAGCAGCCTTCAGGTCGGCGGGGAGCTGTTTTTT.

V is TRBV7-2 and J is TRBJ2-5, with TRBD1 as a possible D gene (6 bases). This CDR3 comprises 14 residues. V dropped 5 bases and J dropped 5 bases, with 15 bases sitting between them. Per the germline V gene, CDR1 is SGHTA and CDR2 is FQGNSA. The CDR3 nucleotides read TGTGCCAGCAGCCGGGACACCACGGGGGAGACCCAGTACTTC. This translates into CASSRDTTGETQYF.

DNA of the CDR3: TGTGCCAGCAGCTCAGTGACAGGGAAGGGCAATCAGCCCCAGCATTTT. It translates to CASSSVTGKGNQPQHF. The V call is TRBV7-2, the J call TRBJ1-5; TRBD1 agrees at 7 bases. With 4 bases clipped from V and 2 bases from J, the junction kept 8 bases outside the gene matches. Germline CDR1 reads SGHTA; CDR2 reads FQGNSA. The CDR3 loop spans 16 amino acids.

This sequence joins TRBV5-6 and TRBJ1-3; D is unclear. Germline V gives CDR1 SGHDT, CDR2 YYEEEE. Trimming took off 4 bases at V and 0 bases at J, with 23 bases between the two ends. This CDR3 has 19 residues. As DNA, the CDR3 is TGTGCCAGCAGCCCCAGATCCGCGGGCGCTACCCGCTCTGGAAACACCATATATTTT. It codes for CASSPRSAGATRSGNTIYF.

In this sample, this clone turned up many times. The rearrangement uses TRBV9 and TRBJ2-1; perhaps TRBD2 as D (6 bases). There are 15 residues in the CDR3. The V end lost 6 bases, the J end lost 4 bases, and 17 bases lay between the germline ends. The germline gives CDR1 SGDLS, CDR2 YYNGEE. In nucleotides, the CDR3 is TGTGCCAGCACCCGCGGGGATTTCGTTTACAATGAGCAGTTCTTC. This codes for CASTRGDFVYNEQFF.

The J gene is TRBJ2-7, the V gene TRBV29-1, with D possibly TRBD2 on 7 matching bases. The CDR3 is 14 residues long. The germline gives CDR1 SQVTM, CDR2 ANQGSEA. The CDR3 spells CRQRGGARSYEQYF. For the CDR3, the DNA is TGCAGACAAAGGGGGGGCGCCCGCTCCTACGAGCAGTACTTC.

This clone has more than one count but fewer than ten. The V call is TRBV30, the J call TRBJ1-3; 7 nucleotides agree with TRBD1. The CDR3 is made up of 13 amino acids. The V segment lost 5 bases and the J segment 0 bases; nucleotides outside the gene matches: 1. Germline-derived CDR1 and CDR2 are GTSNPN and SVGIG (reference sequence). As DNA, the CDR3 is TGTGCCTGGGACAGGGCCTCTGGAAACACCATATATTTT. The encoded protein is CAWDRASGNTIYF.

This clone was counted between two and nine times. The genes are TRBV7-2 and TRBJ1-2; D might be TRBD1 (5 bases). Germline V gives CDR1 SGHTA, CDR2 FQGNSA. The CDR3 runs 14 residues. Trimming took 2 bases from V and 2 from J, leaving 9 bases between them. The CDR3 loop is CASSLNPGNYGYTF. CDR3 DNA: TGTGCCAGCAGCTTAAACCCAGGGAACTATGGCTACACCTTC.